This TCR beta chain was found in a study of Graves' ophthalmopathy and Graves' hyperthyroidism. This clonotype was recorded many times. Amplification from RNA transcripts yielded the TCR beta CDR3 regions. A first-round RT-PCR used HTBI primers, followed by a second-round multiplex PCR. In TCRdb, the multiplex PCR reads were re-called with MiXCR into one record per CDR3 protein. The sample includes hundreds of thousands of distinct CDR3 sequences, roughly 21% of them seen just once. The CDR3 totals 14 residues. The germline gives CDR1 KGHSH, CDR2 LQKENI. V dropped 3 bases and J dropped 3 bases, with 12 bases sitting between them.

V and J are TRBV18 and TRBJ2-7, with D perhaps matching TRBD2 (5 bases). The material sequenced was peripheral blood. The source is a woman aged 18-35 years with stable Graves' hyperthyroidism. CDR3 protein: CASSPRSGHYEQYF. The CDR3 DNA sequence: TGTGCCAGCTCACCTCGCAGCGGCCACTACGAGCAGTACTTC.